This TCR beta chain comes out of a study of graft-versus-host responses after intestinal transplantation. Overall study: Among the recipients, all got anti-thymocyte globulin induction and then tacrolimus and steroids for 3 to 4 years. Study-level points and caveats: Circulating GvH clone levels at their peak were associated with HvG declines (early post-transplant). The recipient marrow held GvH clones, and some of them showed up first in ileum or blood.

Assay used: immunoSEQ multiplex PCR; TCRdb lists only in-frame clones, some missing. The table shows tens of thousands of clones, with approximately 95% occurring only once. The CDR3 loop spans 16 amino acids. Germline CDR1 is SNHLY and CDR2 is FYNNEI. V lost 11 bases to trimming and J lost 6 bases, with 28 bases between them. To note about this clone: The antigen remains undetermined.

The source material was PBMCs, sampled 156 days after intestinal transplant. V is TRBV2 and J is TRBJ1-2; TRBD1 might be the D (5 bases). The TCR originated in a human patient who received an intestinal transplant, so some T cells may come from the graft donor. In nucleotides, the CDR3 is TGTGCCTGCCCGGTGGGACGTCAACGGGTCTATCATGGCTACACCTTC. Its protein product is CACPVGRQRVYHGYTF.